This T cell receptor beta chain was documented in a study of beta chain features in type 1 diabetes. Every bit of the isolated RNA underwent reverse transcription, so sequencing read expressed TCRB transcripts. Here immunoSEQ multiplex PCR was the method, and the copy in TCRdb shows in-frame clones only, minus some. Among some 900,000 clones, 15% to 20% were seen once, and the ten largest hold 0.02% to 0.03%. V dropped 0 bases and J dropped 6 bases, with 9 bases sitting between them. Germline V lookup: CDR1 SQVTM, CDR2 ANQGSEA. The CDR3 is made up of 13 amino acids. The sample taken for sequencing was naive CD4+ T cells from blood. The TCR originated in a young woman in good health. The chain couples TRBV29-1 to TRBJ2-1, with no clear D. CDR3 coding DNA: TGCAGCGTTGAAGATTTCCCCGTCAATGAGCAGTTCTTC. Amino acid sequence: CSVEDFPVNEQFF.